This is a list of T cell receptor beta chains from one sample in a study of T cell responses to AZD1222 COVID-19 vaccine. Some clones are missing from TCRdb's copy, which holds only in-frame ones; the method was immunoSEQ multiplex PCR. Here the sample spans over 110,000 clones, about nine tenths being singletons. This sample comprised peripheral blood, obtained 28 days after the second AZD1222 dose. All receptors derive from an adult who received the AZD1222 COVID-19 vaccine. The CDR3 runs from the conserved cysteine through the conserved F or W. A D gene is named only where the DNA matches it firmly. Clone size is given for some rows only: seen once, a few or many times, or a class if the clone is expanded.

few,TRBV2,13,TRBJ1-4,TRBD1,TGTGCCAGCAGTCCGGACAGGGATGAAAAACTGTTTTTT,CASSPDRDEKLFF
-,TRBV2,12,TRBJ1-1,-,TGTGCCAGCAGTGGGGGGTACACTGAAGCTTTCTTT,CASSGGYTEAFF
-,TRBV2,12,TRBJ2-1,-,TGTGCCAGCAGCGTCACTAGGGATGAGCAGTTCTTC,CASSVTRDEQFF
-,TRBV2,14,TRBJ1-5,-,TGTGCCAGCAGCCAGCCGGAAGGGACTCAGCCCCAGCATTTT,CASSQPEGTQPQHF
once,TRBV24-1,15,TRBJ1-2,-,TGTGCCACCAGTGAGGGGGGGAGAGCTAACTATGGCTACACCTTC,CATSEGGRANYGYTF
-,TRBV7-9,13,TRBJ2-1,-,TGTGCCAGCAGCTTAGGCGGAGTAGAGGGGCAGTTCTTC,CASSLGGVEGQFF
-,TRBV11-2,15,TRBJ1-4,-,TGTGCCAGCAGCCCCCCGGGAGTGATTAATGAAAAACTGTTTTTT,CASSPPGVINEKLFF
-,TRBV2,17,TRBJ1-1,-,TGTGCCAGCAGTGAAAGGGGGGGTGGAGCAGGGAACACTGAAGCTTTCTTT,CASSERGGGAGNTEAFF
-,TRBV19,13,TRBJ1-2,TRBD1,TGTGCCACCAGACAGGGGGCGGGCTATGGCTACACCTTC,CATRQGAGYGYTF
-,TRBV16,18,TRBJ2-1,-,TGTGCCAGCAGCCAATCCCCCGCCGCGGCCCACTCCTACAATGAGCAGTTCTTC,CASSQSPAAAHSYNEQFF
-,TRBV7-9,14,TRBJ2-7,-,TGTGCCAGCAGCTTACGGGACGGAGCCTACGAGCAGTACTTC,CASSLRDGAYEQYF
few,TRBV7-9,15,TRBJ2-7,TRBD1,TGTGCCAGCAGCTTCCGTGGACAGGATTCCTACGAGCAGTACTTC,CASSFRGQDSYEQYF
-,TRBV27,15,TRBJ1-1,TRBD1,TGTGCCAGCAGTTCCGGACAGGGCGCGAGGACTGAAGCTTTCTTT,CASSSGQGARTEAFF
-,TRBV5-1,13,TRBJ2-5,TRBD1,TGCGCCAGCCAGACAGGGGCTCAAGAGACCCAGTACTTC,CASQTGAQETQYF
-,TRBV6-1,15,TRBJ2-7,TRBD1,TGTGCCAGCAGTGAAAGGGGGACAGGGGCCTACGAGCAGTACTTC,CASSERGTGAYEQYF
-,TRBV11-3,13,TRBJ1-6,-,TGTGCCAGCAGCACCAGCACAGATTCACCCCTCCACTTT,CASSTSTDSPLHF
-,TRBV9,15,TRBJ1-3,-,TGTGCCAGCAGCGTAGGAGGGGACTCTGGAAACACCATATATTTT,CASSVGGDSGNTIYF
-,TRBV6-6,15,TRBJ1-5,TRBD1,TGTGCCAGCAGTTACTTACAGGGGGCGGGACAGCCCCAGCATTTT,CASSYLQGAGQPQHF
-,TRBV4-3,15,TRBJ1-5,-,TGCGCCAGCAGCCAAGACGGGACGGAGAATCAGCCCCAGCATTTT,CASSQDGTENQPQHF
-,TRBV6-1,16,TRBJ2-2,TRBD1,TGTGCCAGCAGTGGGGTGGACAGGACTCGCACCGGGGAGCTGTTTTTT,CASSGVDRTRTGELFF
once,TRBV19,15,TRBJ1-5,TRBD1,TGTGCCAGTAGTATCGGGACAGGGGGAAATCAGCCCCAGCATTTT,CASSIGTGGNQPQHF
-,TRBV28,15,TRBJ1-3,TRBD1,TGTGCCAGCAGTTTTCAGGGGGCCCCTGGAAACACCATATATTTT,CASSFQGAPGNTIYF
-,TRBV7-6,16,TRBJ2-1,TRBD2,TGTGCCAGCAGCTTAGCGAGGCGGGGGGGCTACAATGAGCAGTTCTTC,CASSLARRGGYNEQFF
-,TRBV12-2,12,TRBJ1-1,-,TGTGCAAGTCGCTCCCCCCTGAGGGAAGCTTTCTTT,CASRSPLREAFF
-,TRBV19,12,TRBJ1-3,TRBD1,TGTGCCGCGGGACAGGCTGGGAACACCATATATTTT,CAAGQAGNTIYF
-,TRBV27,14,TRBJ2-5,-,TGTGCCAGCAGTCGCCTCAGGGGATGGGAGACCCAGTACTTC,CASSRLRGWETQYF
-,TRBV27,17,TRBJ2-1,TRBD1,TGTGCCAGCAGTCCCCGACAGGGGGCGGTTTCCTACAATGAGCAGTTCTTC,CASSPRQGAVSYNEQFF
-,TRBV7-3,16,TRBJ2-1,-,TGTGCCAGCAGCTTCTCGGGCAGGGGAATAGTAGGGGAGCAGTTCTTC,CASSFSGRGIVGEQFF
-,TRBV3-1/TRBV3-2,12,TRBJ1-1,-,TGTGCCAGCAGTTCAGGGTGGGCTGAAGCTTTCTTT,CASSSGWAEAFF
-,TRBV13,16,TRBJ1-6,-,TGTGCCAGCAGCTCCAAGGTCCGGGGTCATAATTCACCCCTCCACTTT,CASSSKVRGHNSPLHF
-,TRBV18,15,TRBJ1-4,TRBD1,TGTGCCAGCTCACTGGACAGGGGCCCTAATGAAAAACTGTTTTTT,CASSLDRGPNEKLFF
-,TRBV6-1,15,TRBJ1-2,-,TGTGCCAGCAGTGAAGAGGGAGGGAGGAACTATGGCTACACCTTC,CASSEEGGRNYGYTF
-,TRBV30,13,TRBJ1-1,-,TGTGCCTGGAGTCGGGCAGTGAACACTGAAGCTTTCTTT,CAWSRAVNTEAFF
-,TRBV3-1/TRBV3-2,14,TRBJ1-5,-,TGTGCCAGCAGCCAAGAACCTAGCAATCAGCCCCAGCATTTT,CASSQEPSNQPQHF
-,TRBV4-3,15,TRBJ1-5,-,TGCGCCAGCAGCCAAGATGGAGGGAAAGGTCAGCCCCAGCATTTT,CASSQDGGKGQPQHF
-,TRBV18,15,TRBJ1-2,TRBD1,TGTGCCAGCTCACCGAGGGAACAGGGGCTCTATGGCTACACCTTC,CASSPREQGLYGYTF
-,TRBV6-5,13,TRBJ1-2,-,TGTGCCAGCAGCCCCGCCGGGGTGGGTGGCTACACCTTC,CASSPAGVGGYTF
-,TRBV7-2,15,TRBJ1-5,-,TGTGCCAGCAGCCCCCAGGGCCGTAGCAATCAGCCCCAGCATTTT,CASSPQGRSNQPQHF
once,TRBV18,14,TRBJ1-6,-,TGTGCCAGCTCACCCCAGGGGTATAATTCACCCCTCCACTTT,CASSPQGYNSPLHF
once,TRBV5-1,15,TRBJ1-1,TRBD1,TGCGCCAGCAGCGCGGACAGGGTTACGAACACTGAAGCTTTCTTT,CASSADRVTNTEAFF
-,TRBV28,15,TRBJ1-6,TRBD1,TGTGCCAGCAGTTTAACCGGGACAGGGCAATCACCCCTCCACTTT,CASSLTGTGQSPLHF
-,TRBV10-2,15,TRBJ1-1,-,TGCGCCAGCAGAGCGACAGTGGTCGAAGACACTGAAGCTTTCTTT,CASRATVVEDTEAFF
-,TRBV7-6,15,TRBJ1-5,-,TGTGCCAGCAGCTGGGGAGGATATAGCAATCAGCCCCAGCATTTT,CASSWGGYSNQPQHF